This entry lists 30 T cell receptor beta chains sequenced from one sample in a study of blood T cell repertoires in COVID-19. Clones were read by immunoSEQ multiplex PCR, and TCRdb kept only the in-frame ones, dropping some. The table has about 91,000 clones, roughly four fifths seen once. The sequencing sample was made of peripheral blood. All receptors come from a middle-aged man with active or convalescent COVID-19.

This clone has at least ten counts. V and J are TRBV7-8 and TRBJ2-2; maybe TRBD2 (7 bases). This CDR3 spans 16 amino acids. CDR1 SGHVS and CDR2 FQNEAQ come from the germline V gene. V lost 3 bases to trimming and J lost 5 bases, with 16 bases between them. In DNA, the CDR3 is TGTGCCAGCAGCTTGAACGGGGGGCCACAGACCGGGGAGCTGTTTTTT. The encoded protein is CASSLNGGPQTGELFF. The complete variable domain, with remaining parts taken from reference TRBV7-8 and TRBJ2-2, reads GAGVSQSPRYKVAKRGQDVALRCDPISGHVSLFWYQQALGQGPEFLTYFQNEAQLDKSGLPSDRFFAERPEGSVSTLKIQRTQQEDSAVYLCASSLNGGPQTGELFFGEGSRLTVL.

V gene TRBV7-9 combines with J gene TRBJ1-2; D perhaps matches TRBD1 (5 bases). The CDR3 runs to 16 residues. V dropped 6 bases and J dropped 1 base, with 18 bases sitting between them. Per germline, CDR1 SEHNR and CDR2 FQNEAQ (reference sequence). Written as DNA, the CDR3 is TGTGCCAGCAGTCAAGGGTCAGGGCTTATTAACTATGGCTACACCTTC. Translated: CASSQGSGLINYGYTF.

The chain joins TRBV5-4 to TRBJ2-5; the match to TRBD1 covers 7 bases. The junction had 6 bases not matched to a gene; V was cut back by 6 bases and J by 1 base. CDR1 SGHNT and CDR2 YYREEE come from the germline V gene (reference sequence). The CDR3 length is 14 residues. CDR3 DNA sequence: TGTGCCAGCACCCGAGGACAGGTCCAAGAGACCCAGTACTTC. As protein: CASTRGQVQETQYF.

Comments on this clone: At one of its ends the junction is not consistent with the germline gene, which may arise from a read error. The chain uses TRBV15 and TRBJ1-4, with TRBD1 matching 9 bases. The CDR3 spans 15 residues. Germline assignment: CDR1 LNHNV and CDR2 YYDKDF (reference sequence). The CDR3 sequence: CVTSVRTGVGEKLFF. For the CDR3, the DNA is TGTGTCACCAGCGTCAGGACAGGGGTCGGTGAAAAACTGTTTTTT.

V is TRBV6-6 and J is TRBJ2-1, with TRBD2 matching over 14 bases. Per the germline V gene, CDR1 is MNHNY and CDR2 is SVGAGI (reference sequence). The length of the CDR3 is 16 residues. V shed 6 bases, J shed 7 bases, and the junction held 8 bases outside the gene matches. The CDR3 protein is CASSLGLAGGRNEQFF. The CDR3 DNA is TGTGCCAGCAGCCTAGGACTAGCGGGGGGACGGAATGAGCAGTTCTTC.

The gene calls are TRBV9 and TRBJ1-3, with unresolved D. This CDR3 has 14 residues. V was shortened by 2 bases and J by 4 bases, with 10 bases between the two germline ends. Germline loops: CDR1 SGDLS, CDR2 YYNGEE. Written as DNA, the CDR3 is TGTGCCAGCAGCGTGGCGACACTCGGAAACACCATATATTTT. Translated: CASSVATLGNTIYF.

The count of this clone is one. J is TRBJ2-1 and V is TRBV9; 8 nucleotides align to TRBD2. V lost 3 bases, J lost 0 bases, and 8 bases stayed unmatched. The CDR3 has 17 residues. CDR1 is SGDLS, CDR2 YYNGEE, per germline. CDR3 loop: CASSAPARGASYNEQFF. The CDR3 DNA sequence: TGTGCCAGCAGCGCCCCTGCGCGGGGGGCCTCCTACAATGAGCAGTTCTTC.

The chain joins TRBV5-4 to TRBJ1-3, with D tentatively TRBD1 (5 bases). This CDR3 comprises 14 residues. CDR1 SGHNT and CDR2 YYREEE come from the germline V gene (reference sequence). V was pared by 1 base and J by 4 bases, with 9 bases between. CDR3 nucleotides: TGTGCCAGCAGCTTGTGGGCAGGGGGAAACACCATATATTTT. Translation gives CASSLWAGGNTIYF.

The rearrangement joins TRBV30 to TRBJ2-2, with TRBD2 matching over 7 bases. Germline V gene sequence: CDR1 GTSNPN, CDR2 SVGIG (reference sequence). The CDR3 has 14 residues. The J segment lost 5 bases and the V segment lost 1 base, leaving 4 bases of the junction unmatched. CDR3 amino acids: CAWSGGLYTGELFF. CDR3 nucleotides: TGTGCCTGGAGTGGGGGACTATATACCGGGGAGCTGTTTTTT.

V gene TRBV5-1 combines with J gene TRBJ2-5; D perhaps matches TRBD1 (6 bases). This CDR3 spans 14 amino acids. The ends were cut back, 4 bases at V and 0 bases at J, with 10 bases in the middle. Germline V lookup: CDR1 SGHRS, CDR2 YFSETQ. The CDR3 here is CASSPGTNQETQYF. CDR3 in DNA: TGCGCCAGCAGCCCCGGGACAAACCAAGAGACCCAGTACTTC.

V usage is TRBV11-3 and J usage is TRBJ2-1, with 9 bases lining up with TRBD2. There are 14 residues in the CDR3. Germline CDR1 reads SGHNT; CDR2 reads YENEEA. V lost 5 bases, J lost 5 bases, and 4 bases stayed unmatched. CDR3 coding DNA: TGTGCCAGCAGCAAAGGCGGGGGGGACAATGAGCAGTTCTTC. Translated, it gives CASSKGGGDNEQFF.

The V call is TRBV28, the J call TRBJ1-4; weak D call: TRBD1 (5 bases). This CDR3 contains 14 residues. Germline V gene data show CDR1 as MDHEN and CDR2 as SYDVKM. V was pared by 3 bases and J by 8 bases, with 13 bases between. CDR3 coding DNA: TGTGCCAGCAGTTTGTCTTCGCAGGGCGAAAAACTGTTTTTT. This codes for CASSLSSQGEKLFF.

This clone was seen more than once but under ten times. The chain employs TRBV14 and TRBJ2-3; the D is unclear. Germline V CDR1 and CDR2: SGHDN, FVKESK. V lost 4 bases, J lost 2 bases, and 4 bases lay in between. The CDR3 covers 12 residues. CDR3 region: CASSPYTDTQYF. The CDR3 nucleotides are TGTGCCAGCAGCCCTTACACAGATACGCAGTATTTT.

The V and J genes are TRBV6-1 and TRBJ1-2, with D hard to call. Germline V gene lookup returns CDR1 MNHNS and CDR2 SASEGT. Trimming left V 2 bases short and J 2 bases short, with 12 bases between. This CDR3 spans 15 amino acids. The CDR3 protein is CASSELQEVNYGYTF. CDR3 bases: TGTGCCAGCAGTGAACTTCAGGAAGTCAACTATGGCTACACCTTC.

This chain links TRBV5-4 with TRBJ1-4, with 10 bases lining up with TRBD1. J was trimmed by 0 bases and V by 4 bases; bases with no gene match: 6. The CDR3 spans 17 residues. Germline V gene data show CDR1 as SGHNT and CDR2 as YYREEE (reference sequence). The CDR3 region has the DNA TGTGCCAGCAGCCCCGGGACAGGGGCTTCAACTAATGAAAAACTGTTTTTT. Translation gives CASSPGTGASTNEKLFF.

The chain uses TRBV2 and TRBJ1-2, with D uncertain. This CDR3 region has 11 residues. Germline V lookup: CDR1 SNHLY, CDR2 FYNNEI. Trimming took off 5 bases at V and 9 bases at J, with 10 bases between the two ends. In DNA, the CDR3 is TGTGCCAGCAGTTCGGGAGGGAGCTACACCTTC. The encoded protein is CASSSGGSYTF. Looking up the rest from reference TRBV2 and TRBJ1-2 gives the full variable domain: EPEVTQTPSHQVTQMGQEVILRCVPISNHLYFYWYRQILGQKVEFLVSFYNNEISEKSEIFDDQFSVERPDGSNFTLKIRSTKLEDSAMYFCASSSGGSYTFGSGTRLTVV.

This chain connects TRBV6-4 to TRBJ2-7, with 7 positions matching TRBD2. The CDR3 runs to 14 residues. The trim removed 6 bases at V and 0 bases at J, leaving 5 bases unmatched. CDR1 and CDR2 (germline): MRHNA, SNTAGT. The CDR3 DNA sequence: TGTGCCAGCAGCCGACTAGCCTTCTCCTACGAGCAGTACGTC. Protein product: CASSRLAFSYEQYV.

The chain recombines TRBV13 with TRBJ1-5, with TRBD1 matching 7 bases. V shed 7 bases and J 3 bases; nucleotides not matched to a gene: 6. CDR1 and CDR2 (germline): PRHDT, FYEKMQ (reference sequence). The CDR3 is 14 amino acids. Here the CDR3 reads CASTIRGDNQPQHF. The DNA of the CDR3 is TGTGCCAGCACCATCAGGGGGGACAATCAGCCCCAGCATTTT.

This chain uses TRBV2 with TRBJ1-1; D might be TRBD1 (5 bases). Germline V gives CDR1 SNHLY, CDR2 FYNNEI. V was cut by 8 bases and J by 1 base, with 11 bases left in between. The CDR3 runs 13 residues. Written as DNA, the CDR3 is TGTGCCAGCGGGGGGAAGTGGAACACTGAAGCTTTCTTT. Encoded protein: CASGGKWNTEAFF.

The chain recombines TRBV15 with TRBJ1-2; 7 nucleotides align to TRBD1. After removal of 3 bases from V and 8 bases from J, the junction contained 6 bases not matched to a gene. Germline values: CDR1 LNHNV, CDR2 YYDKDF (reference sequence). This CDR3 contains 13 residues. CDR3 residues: CATSSRTGQGYTF. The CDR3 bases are TGTGCCACCAGCAGTCGGACAGGACAAGGCTACACCTTC.

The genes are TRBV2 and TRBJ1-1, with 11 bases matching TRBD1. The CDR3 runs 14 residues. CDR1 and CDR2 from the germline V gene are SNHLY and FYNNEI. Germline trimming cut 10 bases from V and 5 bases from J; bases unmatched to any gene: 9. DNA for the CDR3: TGTGCCACCAGGACAGGGGGCGAGGGGACTGAAGCTTTCTTT. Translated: CATRTGGEGTEAFF.

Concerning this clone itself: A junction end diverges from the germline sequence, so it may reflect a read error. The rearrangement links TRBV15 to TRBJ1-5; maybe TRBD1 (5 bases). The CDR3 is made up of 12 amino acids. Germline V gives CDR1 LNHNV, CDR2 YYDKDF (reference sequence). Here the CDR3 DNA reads TGTGCCACCAGCAGAGATAGCAACCCCAGGGATTTT. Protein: CATSRDSNPRDF.

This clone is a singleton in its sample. Here the CDR3 reads CASSTGLVSTDTQYF. The DNA of the CDR3 is TGTGCCAGCAGCACGGGACTAGTCAGCACAGATACGCAGTATTTT. The chain has TRBV14 and TRBJ2-3, with 8 bases fitting TRBD2. After removal of 5 bases from V and 0 bases from J, the junction contained 4 bases not matched to a gene. Germline V gene data show CDR1 as SGHDN and CDR2 as FVKESK. The CDR3 loop spans 15 amino acids. The full variable domain, its missing parts supplied by reference TRBV14 and TRBJ2-3, is EAGVTQFPSHSVIEKGQTVTLRCDPISGHDNLYWYRRVMGKEIKFLLHFVKESKQDESGMPNNRFLAERTGGTYSTLKVQPAELEDSGVYFCASSTGLVSTDTQYFGPGTRLTVL.

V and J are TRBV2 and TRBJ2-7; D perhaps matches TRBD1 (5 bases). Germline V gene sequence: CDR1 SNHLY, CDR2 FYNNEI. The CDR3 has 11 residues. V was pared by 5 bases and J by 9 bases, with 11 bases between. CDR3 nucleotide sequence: TGTGCCAGCAGTCCGACAGAACGGCAGTACGTC. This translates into CASSPTERQYV.

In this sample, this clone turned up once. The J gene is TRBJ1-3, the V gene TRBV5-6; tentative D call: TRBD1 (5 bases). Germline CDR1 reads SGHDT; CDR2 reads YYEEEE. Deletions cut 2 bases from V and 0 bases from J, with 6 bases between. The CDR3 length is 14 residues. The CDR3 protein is CASSLGASGNTIYF. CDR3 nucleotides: TGTGCCAGCAGCTTAGGGGCCTCTGGAAACACCATATATTTT.

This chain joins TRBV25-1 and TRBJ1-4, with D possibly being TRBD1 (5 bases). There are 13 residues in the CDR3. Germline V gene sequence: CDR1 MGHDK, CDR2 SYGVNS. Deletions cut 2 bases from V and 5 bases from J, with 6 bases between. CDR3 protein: CASSEGANEKLFF. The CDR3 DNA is TGTGCCAGCAGTGAAGGGGCGAATGAAAAACTGTTTTTT.

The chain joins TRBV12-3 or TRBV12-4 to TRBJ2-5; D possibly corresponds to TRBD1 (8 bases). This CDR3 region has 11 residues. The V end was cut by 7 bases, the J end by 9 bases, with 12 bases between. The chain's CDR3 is CASITGGAQYF. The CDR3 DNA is TGTGCCAGCATCACAGGGGGGGCCCAGTACTTC.

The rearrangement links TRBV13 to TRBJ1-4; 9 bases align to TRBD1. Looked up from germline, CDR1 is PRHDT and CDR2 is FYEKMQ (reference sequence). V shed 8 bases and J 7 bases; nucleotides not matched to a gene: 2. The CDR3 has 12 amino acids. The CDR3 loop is CASGTGSEKLFF. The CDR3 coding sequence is TGTGCCAGCGGGACAGGGAGTGAAAAACTGTTTTTT. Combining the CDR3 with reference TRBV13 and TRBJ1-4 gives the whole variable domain AAGVIQSPRHLIKEKRETATLKCYPIPRHDTVYWYQQGPGQDPQFLISFYEKMQSDKGSIPDRFSAQQFSDYHSELNMSSLELGDSALYFCASGTGSEKLFFGSGTQLSVL.

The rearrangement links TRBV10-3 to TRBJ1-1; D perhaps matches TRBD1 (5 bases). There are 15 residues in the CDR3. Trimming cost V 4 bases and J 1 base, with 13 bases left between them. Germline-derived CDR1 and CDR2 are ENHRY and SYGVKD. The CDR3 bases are TGTGCCATCAGTGGATCGACAACAGGGAACACTGAAGCTTTCTTT. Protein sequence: CAISGSTTGNTEAFF.

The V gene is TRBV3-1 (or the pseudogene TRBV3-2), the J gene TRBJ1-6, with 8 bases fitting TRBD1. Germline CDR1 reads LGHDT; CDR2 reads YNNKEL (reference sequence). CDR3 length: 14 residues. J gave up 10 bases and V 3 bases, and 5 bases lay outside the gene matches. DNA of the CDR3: TGTGCCAGCAGCCAGGACAGGGAGGTGTCACCCCTCCACTTT. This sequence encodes CASSQDREVSPLHF.